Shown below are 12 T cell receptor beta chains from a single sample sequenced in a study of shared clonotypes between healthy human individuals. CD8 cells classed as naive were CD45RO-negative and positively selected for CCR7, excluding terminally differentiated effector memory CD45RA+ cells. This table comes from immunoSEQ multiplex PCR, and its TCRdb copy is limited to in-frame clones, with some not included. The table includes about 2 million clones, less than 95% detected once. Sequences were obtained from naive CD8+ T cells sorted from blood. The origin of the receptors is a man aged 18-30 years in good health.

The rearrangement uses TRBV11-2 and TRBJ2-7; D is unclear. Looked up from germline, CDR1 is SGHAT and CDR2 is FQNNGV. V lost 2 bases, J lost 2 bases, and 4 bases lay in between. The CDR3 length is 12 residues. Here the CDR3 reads CASSLSTYEQYF. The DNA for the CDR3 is TGTGCCAGCAGCTTATCGACCTACGAGCAGTACTTC.

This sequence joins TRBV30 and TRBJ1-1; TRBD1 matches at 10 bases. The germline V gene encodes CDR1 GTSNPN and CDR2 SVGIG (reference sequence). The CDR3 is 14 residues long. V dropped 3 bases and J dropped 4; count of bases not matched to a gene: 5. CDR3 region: CAWSPGTGVTEAFF. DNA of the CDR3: TGTGCCTGGAGCCCCGGGACAGGGGTCACTGAAGCTTTCTTT. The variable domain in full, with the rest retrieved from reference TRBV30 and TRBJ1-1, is SQTIHQWPATLVQPVGSPLSLECTVEGTSNPNLYWYRQAAGRGLQLLFYSVGIGQISSEVPQNLSASRPQDRQFILSSKKLLLSDSGFYLCAWSPGTGVTEAFFGQGTRLTVV.

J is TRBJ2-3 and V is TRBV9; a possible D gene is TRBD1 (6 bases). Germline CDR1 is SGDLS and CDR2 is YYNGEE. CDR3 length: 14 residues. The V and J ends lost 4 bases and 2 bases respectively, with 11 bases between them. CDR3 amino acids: CASSPGDITDTQYF. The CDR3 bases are TGTGCCAGCAGCCCCGGGGACATCACAGATACGCAGTATTTT.

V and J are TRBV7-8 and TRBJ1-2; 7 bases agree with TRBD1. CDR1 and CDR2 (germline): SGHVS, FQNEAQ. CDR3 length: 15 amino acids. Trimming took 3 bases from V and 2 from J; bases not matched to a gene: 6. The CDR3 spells CASSFSSTGNYGYTF. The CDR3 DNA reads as TGTGCCAGCAGCTTTTCCTCGACAGGGAACTATGGCTACACCTTC.

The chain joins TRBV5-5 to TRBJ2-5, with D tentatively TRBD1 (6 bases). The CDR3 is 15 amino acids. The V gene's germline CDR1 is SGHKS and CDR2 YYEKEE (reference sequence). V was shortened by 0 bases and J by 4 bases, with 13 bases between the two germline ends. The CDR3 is CASSLEQGISETQYF. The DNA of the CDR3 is TGTGCCAGCAGCTTGGAGCAGGGGATCTCAGAGACCCAGTACTTC.

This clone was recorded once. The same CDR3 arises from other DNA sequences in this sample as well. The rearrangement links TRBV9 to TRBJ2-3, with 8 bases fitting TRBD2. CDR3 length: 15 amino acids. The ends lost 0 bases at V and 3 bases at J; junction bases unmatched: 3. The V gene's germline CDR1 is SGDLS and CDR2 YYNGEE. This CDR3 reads CASSVAGGGTDTQYF. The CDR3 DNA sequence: TGTGCCAGCAGCGTAGCGGGAGGGGGTACAGATACGCAGTATTTT.

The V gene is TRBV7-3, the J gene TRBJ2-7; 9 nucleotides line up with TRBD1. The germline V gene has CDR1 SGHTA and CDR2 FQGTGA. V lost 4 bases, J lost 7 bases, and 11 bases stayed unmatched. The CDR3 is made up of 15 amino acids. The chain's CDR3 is CASSSVPGQGGEQYF. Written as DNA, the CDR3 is TGTGCCAGCAGCTCCGTCCCGGGACAGGGAGGAGAGCAGTACTTC.

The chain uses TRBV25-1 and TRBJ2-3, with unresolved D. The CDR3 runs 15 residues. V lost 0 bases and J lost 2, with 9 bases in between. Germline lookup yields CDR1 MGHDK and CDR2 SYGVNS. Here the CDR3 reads CASSEYAGVTDTQYF. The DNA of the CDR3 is TGTGCCAGCAGTGAATATGCAGGAGTCACAGATACGCAGTATTTT.

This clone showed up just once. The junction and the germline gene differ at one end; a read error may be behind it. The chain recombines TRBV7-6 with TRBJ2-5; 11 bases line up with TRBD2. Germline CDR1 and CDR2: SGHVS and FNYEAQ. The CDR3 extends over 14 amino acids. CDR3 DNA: TGTGCCAGCAGCCTAGCGGGGGGAATAGAGACCCAGTACTTC. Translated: CASSLAGGIETQYF.

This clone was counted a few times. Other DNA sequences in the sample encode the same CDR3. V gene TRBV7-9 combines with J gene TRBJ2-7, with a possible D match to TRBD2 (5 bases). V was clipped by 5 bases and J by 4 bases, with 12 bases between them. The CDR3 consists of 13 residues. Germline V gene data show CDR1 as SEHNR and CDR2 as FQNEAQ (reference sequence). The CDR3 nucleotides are TGTGCCAGCAGCCTCGGGGAGCTTTACGAGCAGTACTTC. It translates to CASSLGELYEQYF. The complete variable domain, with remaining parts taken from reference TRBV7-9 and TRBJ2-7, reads DTGVSQNPRHKITKRGQNVTFRCDPISEHNRLYWYRQTLGQGPEFLTYFQNEAQLEKSRLLSDRFSAERPKGSFSTLEIQRTEQGDSAMYLCASSLGELYEQYFGPGTRLTVT.

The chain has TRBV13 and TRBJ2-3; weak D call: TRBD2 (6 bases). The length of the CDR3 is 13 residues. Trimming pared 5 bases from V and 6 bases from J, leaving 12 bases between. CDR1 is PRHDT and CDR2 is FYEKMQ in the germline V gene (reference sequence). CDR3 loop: CASSPRGFDTQYF. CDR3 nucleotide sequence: TGTGCCAGCAGCCCGCGGGGATTTGATACGCAGTATTTT.

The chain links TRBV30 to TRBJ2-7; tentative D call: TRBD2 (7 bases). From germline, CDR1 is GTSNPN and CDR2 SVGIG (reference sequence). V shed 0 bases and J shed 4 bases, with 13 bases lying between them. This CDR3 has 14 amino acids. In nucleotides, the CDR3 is TGTGCCTGGAGTGTAGGGGGGGAGGGGTACGAGCAGTACTTC. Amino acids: CAWSVGGEGYEQYF.